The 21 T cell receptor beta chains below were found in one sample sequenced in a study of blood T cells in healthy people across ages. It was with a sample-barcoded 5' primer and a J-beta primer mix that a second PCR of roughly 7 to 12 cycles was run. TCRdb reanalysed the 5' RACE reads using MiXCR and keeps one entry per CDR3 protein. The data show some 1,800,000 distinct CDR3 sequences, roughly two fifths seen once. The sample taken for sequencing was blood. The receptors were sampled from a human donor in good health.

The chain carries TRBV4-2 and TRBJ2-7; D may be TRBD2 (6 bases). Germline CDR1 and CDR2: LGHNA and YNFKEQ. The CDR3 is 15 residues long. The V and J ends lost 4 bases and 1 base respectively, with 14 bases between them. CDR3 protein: CASSRGTADSYEQYF. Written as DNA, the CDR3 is TGTGCCAGCAGCCGGGGGACTGCGGATTCCTACGAGCAGTACTTC.

CDR3 coding DNA: TGTGCCAGCAGCTTTAGCTCCAGGGGGCACTACGGCACTGAAGCTTTCTTT. Its protein product is CASSFSSRGHYGTEAFF. The chain uses TRBV7-2 and TRBJ1-1; 8 bases map to TRBD1. Trimming at V came to 3 bases and at J to 4 bases, leaving 13 bases not matched to a gene. Germline V lookup: CDR1 SGHTA, CDR2 FQGNSA. The CDR3 totals 17 residues.

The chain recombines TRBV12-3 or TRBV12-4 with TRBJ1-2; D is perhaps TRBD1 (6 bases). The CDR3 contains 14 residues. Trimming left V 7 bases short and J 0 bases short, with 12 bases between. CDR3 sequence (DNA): TGTGCCAGCACCCTGAGGGGGACTAACTATGGCTACACCTTC. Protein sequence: CASTLRGTNYGYTF.

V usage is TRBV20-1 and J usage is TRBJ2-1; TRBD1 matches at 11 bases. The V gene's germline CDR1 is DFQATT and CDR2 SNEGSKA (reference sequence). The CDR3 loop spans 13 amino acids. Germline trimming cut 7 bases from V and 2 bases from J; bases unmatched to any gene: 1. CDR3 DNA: TGCAGTGGGACAGGGGGCACCTACAATGAGCAGTTCTTC. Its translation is CSGTGGTYNEQFF.

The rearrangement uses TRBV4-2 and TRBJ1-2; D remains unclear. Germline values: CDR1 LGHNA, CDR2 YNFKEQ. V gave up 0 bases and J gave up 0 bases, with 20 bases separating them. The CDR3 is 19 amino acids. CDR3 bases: TGTGCCAGCAGCCAAGATTTACGAGGCGCCGAGGCCTCTAACTATGGCTACACCTTC. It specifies CASSQDLRGAEASNYGYTF.

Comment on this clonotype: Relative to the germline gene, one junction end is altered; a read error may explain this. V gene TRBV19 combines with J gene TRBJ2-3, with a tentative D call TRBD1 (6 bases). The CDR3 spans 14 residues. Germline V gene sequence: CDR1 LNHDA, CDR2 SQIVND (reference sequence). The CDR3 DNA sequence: TGTTCCAGTAGTATTGACAGGCCGACAGATACGCAGTATTTT. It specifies CSSSIDRPTDTQYF.

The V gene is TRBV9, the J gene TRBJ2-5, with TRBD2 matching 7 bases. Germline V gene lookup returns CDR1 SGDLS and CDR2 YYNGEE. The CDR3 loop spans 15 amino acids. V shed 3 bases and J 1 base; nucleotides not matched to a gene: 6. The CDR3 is CASSGTSAFQETQYF. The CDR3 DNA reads TGTGCCAGCAGCGGTACTAGCGCCTTCCAAGAGACCCAGTACTTC. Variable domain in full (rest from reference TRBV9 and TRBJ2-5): DSGVTQTPKHLITATGQRVTLRCSPRSGDLSVYWYQQSLDQGLQFLIQYYNGEERAKGNILERFSAQQFPDLHSELNLSSLELGDSALYFCASSGTSAFQETQYFGPGTRLLVL.

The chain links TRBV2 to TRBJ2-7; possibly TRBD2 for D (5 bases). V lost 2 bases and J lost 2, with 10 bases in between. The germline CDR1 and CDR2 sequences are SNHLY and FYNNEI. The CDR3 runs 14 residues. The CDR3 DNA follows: TGTGCCAGCAGTGAATGGACTCAAGCCTACGAGCAGTACTTC. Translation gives CASSEWTQAYEQYF.

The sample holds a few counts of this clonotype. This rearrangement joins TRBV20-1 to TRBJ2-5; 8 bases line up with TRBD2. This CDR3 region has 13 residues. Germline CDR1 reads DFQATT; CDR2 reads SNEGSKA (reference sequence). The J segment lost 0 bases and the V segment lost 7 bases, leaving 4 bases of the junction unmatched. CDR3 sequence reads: CSVRGGYQETQYF. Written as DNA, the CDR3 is TGCAGTGTTCGCGGGGGGTACCAAGAGACCCAGTACTTC.

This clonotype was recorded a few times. This CDR3 reads CASRLSATYEQYF. The CDR3, as DNA: TGTGCCAGTAGGTTGTCGGCAACCTACGAGCAGTACTTC. This rearrangement joins TRBV19 to TRBJ2-7, with D unclear. In germline, CDR1 is LNHDA, CDR2 SQIVND (reference sequence). The CDR3 sequence is 13 residues long. Trimming took 6 bases from V and 2 from J, leaving 11 bases between them.

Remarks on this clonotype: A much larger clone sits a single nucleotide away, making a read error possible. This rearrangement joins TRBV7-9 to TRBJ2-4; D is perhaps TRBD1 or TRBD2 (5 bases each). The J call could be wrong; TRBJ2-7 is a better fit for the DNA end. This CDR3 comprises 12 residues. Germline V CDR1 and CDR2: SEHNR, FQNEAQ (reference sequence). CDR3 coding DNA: TGTGCCAGCAGTTACACGGGGCACGAGCAGTACTTC. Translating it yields CASSYTGHEQYF.

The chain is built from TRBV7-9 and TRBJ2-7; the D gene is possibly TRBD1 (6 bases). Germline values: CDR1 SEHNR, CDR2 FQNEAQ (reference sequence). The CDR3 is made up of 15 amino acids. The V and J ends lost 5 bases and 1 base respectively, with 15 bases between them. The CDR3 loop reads CASSRTGSSSYEQYF. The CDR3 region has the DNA TGTGCCAGCAGCCGAACAGGGTCGAGTTCCTACGAGCAGTACTTC.

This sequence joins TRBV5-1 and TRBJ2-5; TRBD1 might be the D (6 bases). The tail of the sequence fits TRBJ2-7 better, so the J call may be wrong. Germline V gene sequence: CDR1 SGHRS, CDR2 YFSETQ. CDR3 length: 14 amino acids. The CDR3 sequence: CASSPRDTNYEQYF. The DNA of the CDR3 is TGCGCCAGCAGCCCCCGGGACACCAACTACGAGCAGTACTTC.

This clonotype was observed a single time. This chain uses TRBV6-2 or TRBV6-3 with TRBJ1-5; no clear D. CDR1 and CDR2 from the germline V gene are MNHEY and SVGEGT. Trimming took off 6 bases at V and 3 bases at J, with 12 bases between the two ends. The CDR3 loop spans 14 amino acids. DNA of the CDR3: TGTGCCAGCAGCCCCGGAGAGATCAATCAGCCCCAGCATTTT. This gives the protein CASSPGEINQPQHF.

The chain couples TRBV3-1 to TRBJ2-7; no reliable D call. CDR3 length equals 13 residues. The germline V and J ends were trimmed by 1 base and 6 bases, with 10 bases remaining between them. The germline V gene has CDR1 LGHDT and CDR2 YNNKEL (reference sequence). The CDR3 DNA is TGTGCCAGCAGCCAAGGGTGGTTCGGCGAGCAGTACTTC. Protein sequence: CASSQGWFGEQYF.

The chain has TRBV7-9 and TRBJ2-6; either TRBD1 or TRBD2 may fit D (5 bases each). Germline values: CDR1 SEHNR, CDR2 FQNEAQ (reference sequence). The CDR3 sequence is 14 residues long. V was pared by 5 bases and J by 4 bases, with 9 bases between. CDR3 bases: TGTGCCAGCAGCGTCCGGGACGGGGCCAACGTCCTGACTTTC. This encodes CASSVRDGANVLTF.

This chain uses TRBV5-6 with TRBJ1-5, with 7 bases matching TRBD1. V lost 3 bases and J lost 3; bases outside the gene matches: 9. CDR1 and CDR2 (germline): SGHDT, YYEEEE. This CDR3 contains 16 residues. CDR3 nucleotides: TGTGCCAGCAGCTGGAACACGGGACAGCTCAATCAGCCCCAGCATTTT. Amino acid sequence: CASSWNTGQLNQPQHF.

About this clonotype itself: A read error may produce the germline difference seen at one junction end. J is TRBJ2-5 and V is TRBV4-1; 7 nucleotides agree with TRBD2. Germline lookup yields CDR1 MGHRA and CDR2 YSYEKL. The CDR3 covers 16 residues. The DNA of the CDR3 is TGCGCCAGCGGCCAATTTGCGGCAGGGACTAAAGAGACCCAGTACTTC. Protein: CASGQFAAGTKETQYF.

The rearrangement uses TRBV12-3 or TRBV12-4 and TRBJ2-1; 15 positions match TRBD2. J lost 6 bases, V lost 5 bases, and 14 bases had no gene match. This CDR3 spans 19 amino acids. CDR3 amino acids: CASSPGLAGGRGPCNEQFF. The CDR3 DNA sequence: TGTGCCAGCAGTCCCGGACTAGCGGGGGGGCGTGGGCCCTGCAATGAGCAGTTCTTC.

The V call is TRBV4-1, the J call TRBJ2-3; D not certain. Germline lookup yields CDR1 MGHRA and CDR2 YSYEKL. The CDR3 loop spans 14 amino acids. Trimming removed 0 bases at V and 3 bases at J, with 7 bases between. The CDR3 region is CASSQDWLTDTQYF. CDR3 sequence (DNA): TGCGCCAGCAGCCAAGATTGGTTGACAGATACGCAGTATTTT.

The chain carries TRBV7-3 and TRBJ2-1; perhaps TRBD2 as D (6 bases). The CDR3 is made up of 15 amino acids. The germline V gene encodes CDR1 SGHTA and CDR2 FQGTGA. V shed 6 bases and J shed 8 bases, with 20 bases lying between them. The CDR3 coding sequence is TGTGCCAGCAGTTTGACAGATAGAGGGGAGGATGAGCAGTTCTTC. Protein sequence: CASSLTDRGEDEQFF.